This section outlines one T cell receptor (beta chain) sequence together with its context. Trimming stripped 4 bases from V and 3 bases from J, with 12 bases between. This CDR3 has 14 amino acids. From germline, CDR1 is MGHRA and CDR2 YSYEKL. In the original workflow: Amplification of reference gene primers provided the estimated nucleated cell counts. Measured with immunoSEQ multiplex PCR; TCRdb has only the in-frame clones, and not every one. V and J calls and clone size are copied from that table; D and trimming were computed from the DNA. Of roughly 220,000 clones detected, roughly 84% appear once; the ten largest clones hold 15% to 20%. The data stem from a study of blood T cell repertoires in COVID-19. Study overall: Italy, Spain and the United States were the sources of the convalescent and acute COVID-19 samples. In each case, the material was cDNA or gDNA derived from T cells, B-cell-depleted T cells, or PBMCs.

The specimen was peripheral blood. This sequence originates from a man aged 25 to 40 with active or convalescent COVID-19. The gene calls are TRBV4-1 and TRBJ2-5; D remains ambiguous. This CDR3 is CASSPENLEETQYF. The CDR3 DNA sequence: TGCGCCAGCAGCCCGGAGAACTTAGAAGAGACCCAGTACTTC.